This T cell receptor beta chain was sequenced during a study of blood T cells in healthy people across ages. V gave up 0 bases and J gave up 9 bases, with 20 bases separating them. Per the germline V gene, CDR1 is MGHRA and CDR2 is YSYEKL. This CDR3 comprises 16 residues. A second about 6 to 12 cycle PCR used barcoded and J-beta primers. Each CDR3 protein gets one entry after TCRdb re-called the 5' RACE reads with MiXCR. The sample gives around 690,000 distinct CDR3 sequences, about 54% of which show up once; roughly 34% is in the top ten. The rearrangement joins TRBV4-1 to TRBJ2-5, with D possibly matching TRBD1 (6 bases). This clonotype was sampled from a man in his sixties in good health. The sample comprised blood. In DNA form, the CDR3 reads TGCGCCAGCAGCCAAGATGGAGACAGGCGCTGGAGTGCCCAGTACTTC. This codes for CASSQDGDRRWSAQYF.